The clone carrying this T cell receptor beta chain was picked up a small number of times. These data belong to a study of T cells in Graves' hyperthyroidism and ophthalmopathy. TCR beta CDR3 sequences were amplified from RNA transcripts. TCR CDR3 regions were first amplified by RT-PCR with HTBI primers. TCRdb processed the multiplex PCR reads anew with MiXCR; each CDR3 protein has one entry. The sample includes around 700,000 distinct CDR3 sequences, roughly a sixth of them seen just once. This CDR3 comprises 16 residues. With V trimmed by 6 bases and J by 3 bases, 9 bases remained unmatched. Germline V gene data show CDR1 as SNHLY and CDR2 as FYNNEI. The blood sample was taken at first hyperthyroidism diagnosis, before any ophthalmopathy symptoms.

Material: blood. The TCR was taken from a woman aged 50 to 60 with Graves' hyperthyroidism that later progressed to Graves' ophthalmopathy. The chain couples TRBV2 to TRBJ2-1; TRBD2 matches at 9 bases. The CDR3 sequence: CASSVVGRGGYNEQFF. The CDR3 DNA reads TGTGCCAGCAGCGTAGTAGGGCGGGGGGGCTACAATGAGCAGTTCTTC.